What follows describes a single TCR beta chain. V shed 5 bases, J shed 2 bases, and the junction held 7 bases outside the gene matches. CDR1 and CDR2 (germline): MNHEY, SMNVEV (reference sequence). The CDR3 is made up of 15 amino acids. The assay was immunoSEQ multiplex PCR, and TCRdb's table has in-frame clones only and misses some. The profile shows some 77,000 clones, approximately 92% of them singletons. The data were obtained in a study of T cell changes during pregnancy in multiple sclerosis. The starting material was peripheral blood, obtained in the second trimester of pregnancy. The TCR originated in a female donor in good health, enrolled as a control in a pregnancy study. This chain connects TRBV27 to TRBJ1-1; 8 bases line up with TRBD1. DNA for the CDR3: TGTGCCAGCAGTGGGGCCGGGACAGGAAACACTGAAGCTTTCTTT. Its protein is CASSGAGTGNTEAFF.